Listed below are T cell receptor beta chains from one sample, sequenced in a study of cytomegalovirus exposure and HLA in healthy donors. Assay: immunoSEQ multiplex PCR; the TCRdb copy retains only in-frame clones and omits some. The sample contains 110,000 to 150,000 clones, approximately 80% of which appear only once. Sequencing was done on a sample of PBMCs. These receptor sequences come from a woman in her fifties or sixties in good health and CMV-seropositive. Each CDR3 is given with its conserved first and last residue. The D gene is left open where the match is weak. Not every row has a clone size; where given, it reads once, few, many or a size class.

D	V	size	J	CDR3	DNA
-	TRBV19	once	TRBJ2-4	CASSITAVPLAKNIQYF	TGTGCCAGTAGTATTACAGCGGTACCTCTAGCCAAAAACATTCAGTACTTC
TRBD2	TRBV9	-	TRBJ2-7	CASSPLAGAWEQYF	TGTGCCAGCAGCCCCCTAGCGGGAGCTTGGGAGCAGTACTTC
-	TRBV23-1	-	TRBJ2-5	CANSSDSTQETQYF	TGCGCCAACTCGTCAGACAGTACCCAAGAGACCCAGTACTTC
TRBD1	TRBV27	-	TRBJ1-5	CASSSLAGGSNQPQHF	TGTGCCAGCAGTTCCCTGGCAGGGGGAAGCAATCAGCCCCAGCATTTT
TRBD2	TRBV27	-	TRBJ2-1	CASSVTSGRAAQFF	TGTGCCAGCAGTGTGACTAGCGGGAGGGCGGCACAGTTCTTC
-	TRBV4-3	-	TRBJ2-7	CASSQDRAGSYSYEQYF	TGCGCCAGCAGCCAAGATCGCGCCGGGAGTTATTCCTACGAGCAGTACTTC
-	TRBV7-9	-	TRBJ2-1	CASSPGSGSSYNEQFF	TGTGCCAGCAGCCCCGGGAGCGGGTCCTCCTACAATGAGCAGTTCTTC
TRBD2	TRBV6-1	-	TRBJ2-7	CASSEGLEGYEQYF	TGTGCCAGCAGCGAGGGACTAGAAGGGTACGAGCAGTACTTC
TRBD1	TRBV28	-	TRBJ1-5	CASSLDRGLSHQPQHF	TGTGCCAGCAGTCTGGACAGGGGGCTGTCGCATCAGCCCCAGCATTTT
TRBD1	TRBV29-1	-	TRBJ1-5	CSVGGQGVGQPQHF	TGCAGCGTGGGGGGACAGGGGGTTGGTCAGCCCCAGCATTTT
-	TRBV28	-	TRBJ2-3	CAGSKRGSTDTQYF	TGTGCCGGCTCAAAGCGAGGGAGCACAGATACGCAGTATTTT
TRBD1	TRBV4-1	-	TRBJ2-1	CASSQAGPSRDRAYNEQFF	TGCGCCAGCAGCCAAGCGGGCCCGAGCCGGGACAGAGCCTACAATGAGCAGTTCTTC
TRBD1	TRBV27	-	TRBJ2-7	CASSRTGTGNSYEQYF	TGTGCCAGCAGCCGTACAGGGACAGGGAATTCCTACGAGCAGTACTTC
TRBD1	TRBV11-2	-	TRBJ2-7	CASSLDLDRPHEQYF	TGTGCCAGCAGCTTAGATCTGGACAGGCCCCACGAGCAGTACTTC
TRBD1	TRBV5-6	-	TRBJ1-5	CASSSMDRVYSNQPQHF	TGTGCCAGCAGCTCGATGGACAGGGTCTATAGCAATCAGCCCCAGCATTTT
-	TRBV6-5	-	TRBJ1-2	CASSYGRGDGYTF	TGTGCCAGCAGTTACGGCAGGGGAGATGGCTACACCTTC
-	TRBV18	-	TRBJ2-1	CASSPSSARSYNEQFF	TGTGCCAGCTCACCGTCTAGCGCCCGCTCCTACAATGAGCAGTTCTTC
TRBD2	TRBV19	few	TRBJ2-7	CASSLSGLGDDRYEQYF	TGTGCCAGTAGTTTGTCCGGACTAGGGGATGATCGCTACGAGCAGTACTTC
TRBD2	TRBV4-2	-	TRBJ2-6	CASSQTGRAGANVLTF	TGTGCCAGCAGCCAAACGGGGAGGGCAGGGGCCAACGTCCTGACTTTC
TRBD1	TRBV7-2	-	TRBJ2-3	CASSLGQSTDTQYF	TGTGCCAGCAGCTTGGGACAGAGCACAGATACGCAGTATTTT
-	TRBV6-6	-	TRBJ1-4	CASRNPRVKDEKLFF	TGTGCCAGCAGGAACCCCAGGGTAAAGGATGAAAAACTGTTTTTT
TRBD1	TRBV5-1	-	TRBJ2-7	CASSLDGQGPLSYEQYF	TGCGCCAGCAGCTTGGACGGACAGGGCCCACTCTCCTACGAGCAGTACTTC
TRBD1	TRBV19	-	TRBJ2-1	CASSSRTGGFLNEQFF	TGTGCCAGTAGTAGTCGGACAGGGGGTTTTTTGAATGAGCAGTTCTTC
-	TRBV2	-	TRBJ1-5	CASTQAAGNQPQHF	TGTGCCAGCACCCAGGCGGCAGGGAATCAGCCCCAGCATTTT
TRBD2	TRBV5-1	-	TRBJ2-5	CASSLGAGAETQYF	TGCGCCAGCAGCTTGGGGGCGGGAGCAGAGACCCAGTACTTC
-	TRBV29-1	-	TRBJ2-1	CSVEVGQGYNEQFF	TGCAGCGTTGAAGTTGGGCAGGGCTACAATGAGCAGTTCTTC
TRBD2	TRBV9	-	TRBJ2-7	CASSVGLAASYEQYF	TGTGCCAGCAGCGTAGGACTAGCCGCCTCCTACGAGCAGTACTTC
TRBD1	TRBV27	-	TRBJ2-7	CASSLNSGQGPYEQYF	TGTGCCAGCAGTTTAAACTCGGGACAGGGCCCCTACGAGCAGTACTTC
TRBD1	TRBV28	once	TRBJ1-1	CASRETGSGYTEAFF	TGTGCCAGCAGGGAGACAGGGAGTGGGTACACTGAAGCTTTCTTT
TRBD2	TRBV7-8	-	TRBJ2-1	CASSSPLGLILDEQFF	TGTGCCAGCAGCTCCCCACTGGGACTAATCTTGGATGAGCAGTTCTTC
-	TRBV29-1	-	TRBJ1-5	CSVFTGGNQPQHF	TGCAGCGTTTTCACGGGGGGCAATCAGCCCCAGCATTTT
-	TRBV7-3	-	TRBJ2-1	CASSLGSNSYNEQFF	TGTGCCAGCAGCCTGGGCTCGAACTCCTACAATGAGCAGTTCTTC
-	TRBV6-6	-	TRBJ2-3	CASVLFSTDTQYF	TGTGCCAGCGTCCTCTTTAGCACAGATACGCAGTATTTT
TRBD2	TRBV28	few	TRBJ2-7	CASRNLLAEAEQYF	TGTGCCAGCAGGAACCTTCTAGCGGAGGCCGAGCAGTACTTC
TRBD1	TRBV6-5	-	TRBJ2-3	CASSYQTGADTQYF	TGTGCCAGCAGTTACCAGACAGGGGCAGATACGCAGTATTTT
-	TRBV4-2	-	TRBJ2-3	CASSQGEGAGGDTQYF	TGTGCCAGCAGCCAAGGTGAGGGCGCAGGAGGAGATACGCAGTATTTT
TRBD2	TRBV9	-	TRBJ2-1	CASSVAPGLAGYNEQFF	TGTGCCAGCAGCGTAGCACCGGGACTAGCGGGTTACAATGAGCAGTTCTTC
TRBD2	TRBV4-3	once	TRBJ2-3	CASRWAGVLDTQYF	TGCGCCAGCAGGTGGGCGGGAGTATTGGATACGCAGTATTTT
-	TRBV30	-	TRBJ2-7	CALDPGVLPEQYF	TGTGCCCTGGACCCGGGGGTTCTGCCCGAGCAGTACTTC
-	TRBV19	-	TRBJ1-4	CASSQQGTIEKLFF	TGTGCCAGTAGTCAACAGGGTACTATTGAAAAACTGTTTTTT
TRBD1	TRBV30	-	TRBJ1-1	CAWSLGQGGNTEAFF	TGTGCCTGGAGCTTAGGACAGGGAGGGAACACTGAAGCTTTCTTT
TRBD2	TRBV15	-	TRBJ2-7	CATRTAGVAYEQYF	TGTGCCACCAGGACAGCGGGAGTGGCCTACGAGCAGTACTTC
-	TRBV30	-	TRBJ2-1	CAWSLGRDNEQFF	TGTGCCTGGAGCTTGGGGCGGGATAATGAGCAGTTCTTC
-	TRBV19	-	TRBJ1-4	CASSPQRRATNEKLFF	TGTGCCAGTAGTCCCCAGCGGCGGGCAACTAATGAAAAACTGTTTTTT
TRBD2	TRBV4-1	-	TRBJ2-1	CATGGGLAVNNEQFF	TGCGCCACCGGGGGGGGACTAGCGGTGAACAATGAGCAGTTCTTC
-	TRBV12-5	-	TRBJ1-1	CASGLGMGAEAFF	TGTGCTAGTGGTTTAGGAATGGGAGCTGAAGCTTTCTTT
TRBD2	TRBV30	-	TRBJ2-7	CARAGGLGEQYF	TGTGCGAGGGCGGGAGGGTTAGGTGAGCAGTACTTC
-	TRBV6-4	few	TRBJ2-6	CASSALVGANVLTF	TGTGCCAGCAGTGCCCTAGTTGGGGCCAACGTCCTGACTTTC
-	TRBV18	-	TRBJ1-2	CASSPSAGYYGYTF	TGTGCCAGCTCACCATCGGCAGGATACTATGGCTACACCTTC
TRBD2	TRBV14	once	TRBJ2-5	CASSQDLSGIREQYF	TGTGCCAGCAGCCAAGATCTTAGCGGGATCCGAGAGCAGTACTTC
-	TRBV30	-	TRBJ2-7	CAWSAEGPYEQYF	TGTGCCTGGAGTGCGGAGGGGCCCTACGAGCAGTACTTC
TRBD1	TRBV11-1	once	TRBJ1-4	CASSRDRVEKLFF	TGTGCCAGCAGCCGAGACAGGGTGGAAAAACTGTTTTTT
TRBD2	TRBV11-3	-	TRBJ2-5	CASSPMGLAEETQYF	TGTGCCAGCAGCCCCATGGGACTAGCGGAGGAGACCCAGTACTTC
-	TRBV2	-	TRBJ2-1	CASRSQGNEQFF	TGTGCCAGCAGATCGCAGGGCAATGAGCAGTTCTTC
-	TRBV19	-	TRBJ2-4	CASSIDRGGKNIQYF	TGTGCCAGTAGTATAGATCGGGGTGGCAAAAACATTCAGTACTTC